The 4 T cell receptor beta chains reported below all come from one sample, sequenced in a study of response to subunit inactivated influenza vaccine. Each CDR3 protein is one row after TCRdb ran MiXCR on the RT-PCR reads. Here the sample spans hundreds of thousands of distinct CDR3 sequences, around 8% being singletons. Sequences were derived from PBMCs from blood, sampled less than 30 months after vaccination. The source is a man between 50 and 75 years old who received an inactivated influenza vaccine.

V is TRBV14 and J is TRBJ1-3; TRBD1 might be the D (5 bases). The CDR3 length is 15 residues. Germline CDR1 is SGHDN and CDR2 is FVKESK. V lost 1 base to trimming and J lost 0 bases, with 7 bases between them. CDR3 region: CASSQGGTSGNTIYF. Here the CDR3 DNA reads TGTGCCAGCAGCCAAGGGGGGACCTCTGGAAACACCATATATTTT. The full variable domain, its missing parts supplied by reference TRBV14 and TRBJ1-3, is EAGVTQFPSHSVIEKGQTVTLRCDPISGHDNLYWYRRVMGKEIKFLLHFVKESKQDESGMPNNRFLAERTGGTYSTLKVQPAELEDSGVYFCASSQGGTSGNTIYFGEGSWLTVV.

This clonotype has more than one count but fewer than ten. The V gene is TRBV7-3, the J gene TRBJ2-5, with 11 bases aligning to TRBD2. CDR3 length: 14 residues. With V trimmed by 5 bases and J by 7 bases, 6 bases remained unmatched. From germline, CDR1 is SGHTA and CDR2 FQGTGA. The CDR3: CASSATSGTGTQYF. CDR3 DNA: TGTGCCAGCAGCGCGACTAGCGGGACGGGGACCCAGTACTTC.

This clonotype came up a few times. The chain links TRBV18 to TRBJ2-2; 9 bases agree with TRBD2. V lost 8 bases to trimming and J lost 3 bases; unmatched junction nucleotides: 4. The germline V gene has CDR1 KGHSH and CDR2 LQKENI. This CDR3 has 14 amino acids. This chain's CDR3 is CASRQRGDTGELFF. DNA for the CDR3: TGTGCCAGCAGACAGCGGGGGGACACCGGGGAGCTGTTTTTT.

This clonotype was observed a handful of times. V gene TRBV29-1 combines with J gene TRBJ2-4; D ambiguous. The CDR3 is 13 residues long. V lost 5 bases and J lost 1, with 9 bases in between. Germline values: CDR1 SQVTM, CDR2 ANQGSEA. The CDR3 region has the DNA TGCAGCGTTCTAGGTATGGCCAAAAACATTCAGTACTTC. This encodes CSVLGMAKNIQYF. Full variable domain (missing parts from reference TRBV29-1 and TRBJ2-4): SAVISQKPSRDICQRGTSLTIQCQVDSQVTMMFWYRQQPGQSLTLIATANQGSEATYESGFVIDKFPISRPNLTFSTLTVSNMSPEDSSIYLCSVLGMAKNIQYFGAGTRLSVL.